Given below is one TCR gamma chain in context. Judged by its sample share, this clone qualifies as large (0.1 to 1%). Its antigen is still unknown. No base quality values were provided; no much bigger clone lies one nucleotide off. Libraries were constructed by RT-PCR. Sequencing instrument: Illumina MiSeq. Identical DNA sequences were merged into single rows after TCRdb reprocessed the public reads with CATT. This sample has around 290 gamma-chain clones in its table, and over 2% of those were observed once. Together, the top ten hold just under 50% of the sample. The data were taken from a study of gammadelta T cells in human blood (dated by TCRdb to between 2020 and 2021). CDR1 and CDR2, looked up from the germline V gene (reference sequence), are GITISATS and ISYDGTV. The CDR3 starts with the cysteine, ends with the phenylalanine, and has 16 residues. Only CDR3 DNA remains: 48 bases, in frame from the first base. Trimming accounts for 0 bases at V and 7 bases at J, while the number of junction bases matched to no gene is 3.

The study at large found these results: The study reported that microbial exposure appeared to drive polyclonal expansion of innate gamma-delta T cells immediately after birth.

The sequence came from a human donor. The V and J segments used are TRGV9 and TRGJP. Sequenced sample: Vgamma9Vdelta2 gamma-delta T cells from infant blood. The sequenced DNA: TGTGCCTTGTGGGAGGTGCCGGAGTTGGGCAAAAAAATCAAGGTATTT. Its protein product is CALWEVPELGKKIKVF.